This TCR beta chain was documented in a study of identical twins (dated by TCRdb to the mid-2010s). Background for the entire study: The study deep-sequenced TCR alpha and beta repertoires from monozygotic twins, unrelated adults of various ages and cord blood to test whether fetal clonotypes persist. Replicate twin experiments were performed at different times using different library preparation protocols to rule out contamination. What the study reported, not specific to this receptor: Compared with coincidental sharing between unrelated individuals, an excess of low generation-probability sequences was observed among out-of-frame TCR alpha sequences shared between twins. Invariant T cells such as MAIT and iNKT could partly confound zero-insertion analyses, though diverse VJ usage argued against this for most clonotypes. Because the same donors could not be followed over many years, conclusions were based on cross-sectional statistical analysis. Fewer insertions were carried by abundant cord blood beta clonotypes; a weaker similar trend was observed in young adult naive repertoires, while no such trend was observed in memory repertoires. Recombination models systematically underestimated out-of-frame TCR alpha sharing in monozygotic twins but agreed with sharing between unrelated individuals. Excess twin sharing in beta out-of-frame sequences was weaker because fewer shared sequences lowered the signal-to-noise ratio.

The CDR3 numbers 15 residues from cysteine through phenylalanine. Here the CDR3 DNA is all that survives: 45 bases in frame from base 1. Clipping removes 3 bases from V and 1 base from J, with 4 as the unmatched junction base count. Per the germline V gene, MDHEN is the CDR1 and SYDVKM is the CDR2. Every donor in the study was a healthy Caucasian. The researchers also sequenced three unrelated adults who were not twins: a male aged 18 to 29, a male aged 50 to 60, and a female aged 50 to 60. Miltenyi CD45RO+ enrichment and human naive T-cell isolation kits were used to isolate memory (CD45RO+) and naive T cells from PBMC. The library was obtained by 5' RACE. TCRdb records Illumina HiSeq 2000 as the sequencer. A universal primer binding site was added through template switching, and the final cDNA carried a unique molecular identifier so that TCR cDNA molecules could be counted accurately. Specific primers in the conserved constant-segment region were used to synthesize first-strand cDNA for the TCR alpha and beta chains. To control for contamination, every cDNA library carried two barcodes: a SMART-Mk sample barcode plus Illumina barcodes. TruSeq adapter sequences and Illumina sample barcodes were added in two successive PCR steps. The TCR alpha and beta cDNA libraries were sequenced on the Illumina HiSeq platform using custom primers. From the authors' description of their analysis: MiGEC processed the raw reads to extract unique molecular identifiers, while MiXCR was used to determine the CDR3 positions. Recombination models were inferred per individual with the repgenHMM and IGoR tools using an EM algorithm. The analysis of shared clonotypes was done with the tcR package in R, with sharing normalized by the product of cloneset sizes. To study raw recombination without the effects of thymic and clonal selection, out-of-frame nonproductive sequences were analyzed. Through fastp at Q25 and MiXCR, TCRdb rebuilt clones from the public reads, retaining in-frame beta chains. When rows share a CDR3 protein, they turn into one entry using the most common DNA and genes. It is TCRdb's table, rather than the study itself, that gives the V and J calls and clone size. Counted in this sample were approximately 690,000 distinct CDR3 sequences; roughly 6% of them appeared once. The ten largest clones represent approximately 1.6% of the sample.

This clonotype appeared many times. This clone's antigen is unknown. The sample holds no much larger clone one base away, and base qualities are not on file. This clonotype was obtained from a man younger than 35 in good health. Specimen: naive T cells sorted from blood. According to the study, the label for this sample's cell subset or site signals: cells isolated with a human naive T-cell isolation kit. The chain uses TRBV28 and TRBJ1-1; the central 8 bases match TRBD1. The DNA sequence is as follows: TGTGCCAGCAGTTTCCCTGGACAGGGGAACACTGAAGCTTTCTTT. Its translation is CASSFPGQGNTEAFF.